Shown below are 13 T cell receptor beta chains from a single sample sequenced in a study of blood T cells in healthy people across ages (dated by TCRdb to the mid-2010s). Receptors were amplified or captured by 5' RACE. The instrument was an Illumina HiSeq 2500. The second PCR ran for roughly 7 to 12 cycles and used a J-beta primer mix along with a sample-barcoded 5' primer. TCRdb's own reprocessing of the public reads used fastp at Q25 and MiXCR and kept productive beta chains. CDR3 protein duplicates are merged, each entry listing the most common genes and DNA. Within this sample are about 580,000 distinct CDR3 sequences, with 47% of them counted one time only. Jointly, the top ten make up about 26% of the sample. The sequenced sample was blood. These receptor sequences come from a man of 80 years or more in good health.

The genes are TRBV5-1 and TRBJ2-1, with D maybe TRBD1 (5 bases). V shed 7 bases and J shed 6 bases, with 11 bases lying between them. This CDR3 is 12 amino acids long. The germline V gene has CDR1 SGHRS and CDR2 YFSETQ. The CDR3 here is CASYDSFNEQFF. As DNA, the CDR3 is TGCGCCAGCTACGACAGCTTCAATGAGCAGTTCTTC.

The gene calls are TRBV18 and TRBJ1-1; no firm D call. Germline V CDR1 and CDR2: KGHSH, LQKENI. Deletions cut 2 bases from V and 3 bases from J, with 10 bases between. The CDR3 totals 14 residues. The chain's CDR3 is CASSPGNEHTEAFF. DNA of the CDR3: TGTGCCAGCTCACCAGGAAACGAGCACACTGAAGCTTTCTTT.

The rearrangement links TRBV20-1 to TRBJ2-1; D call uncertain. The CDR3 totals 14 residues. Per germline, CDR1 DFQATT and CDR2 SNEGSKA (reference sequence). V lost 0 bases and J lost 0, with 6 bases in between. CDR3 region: CSARDQSSYNEQFF. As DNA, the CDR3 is TGCAGTGCTAGAGATCAGAGCTCCTACAATGAGCAGTTCTTC.

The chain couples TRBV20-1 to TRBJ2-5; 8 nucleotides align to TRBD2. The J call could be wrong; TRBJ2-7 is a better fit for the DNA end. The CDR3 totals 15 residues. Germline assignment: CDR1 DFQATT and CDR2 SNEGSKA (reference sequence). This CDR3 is CSARSNKGSGSEQYF. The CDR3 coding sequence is TGCAGTGCTAGATCTAATAAGGGGAGCGGGAGCGAGCAGTACTTC.

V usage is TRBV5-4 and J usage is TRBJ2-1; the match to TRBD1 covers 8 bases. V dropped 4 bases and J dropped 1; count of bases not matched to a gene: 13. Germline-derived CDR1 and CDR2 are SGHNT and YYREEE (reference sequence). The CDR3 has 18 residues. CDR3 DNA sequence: TGTGCCAGCAGCACTCGGACAGGGTCCGACTGGTCCTACAATGAGCAGTTCTTC. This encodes CASSTRTGSDWSYNEQFF.

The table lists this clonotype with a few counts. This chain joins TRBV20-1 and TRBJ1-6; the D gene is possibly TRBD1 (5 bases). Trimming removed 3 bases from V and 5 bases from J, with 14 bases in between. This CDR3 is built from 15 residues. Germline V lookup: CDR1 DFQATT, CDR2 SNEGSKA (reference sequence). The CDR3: CSASTGTRDNSPLHF. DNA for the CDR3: TGCAGTGCTAGTACCGGGACGCGGGATAATTCACCCCTCCACTTT.

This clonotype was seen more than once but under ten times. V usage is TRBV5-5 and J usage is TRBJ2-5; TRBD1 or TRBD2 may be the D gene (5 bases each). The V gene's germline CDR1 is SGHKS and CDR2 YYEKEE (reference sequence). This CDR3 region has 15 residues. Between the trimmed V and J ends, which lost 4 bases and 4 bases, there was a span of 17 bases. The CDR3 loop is CASSVLPGRVETQYF. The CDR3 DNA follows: TGTGCCAGCAGCGTACTCCCGGGACGCGTAGAGACCCAGTACTTC.

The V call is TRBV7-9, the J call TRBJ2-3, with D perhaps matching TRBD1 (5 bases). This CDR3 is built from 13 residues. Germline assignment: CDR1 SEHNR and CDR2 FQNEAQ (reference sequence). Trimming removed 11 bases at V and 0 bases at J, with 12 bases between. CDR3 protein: CALVRVSTDTQYF. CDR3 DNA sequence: TGTGCCTTGGTCAGGGTAAGCACAGATACGCAGTATTTT.

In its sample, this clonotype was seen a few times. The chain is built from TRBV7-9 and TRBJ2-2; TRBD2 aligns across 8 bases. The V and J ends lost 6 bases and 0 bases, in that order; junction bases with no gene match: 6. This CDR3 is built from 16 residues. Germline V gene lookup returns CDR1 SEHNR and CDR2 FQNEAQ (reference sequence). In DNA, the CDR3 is TGTGCCAGCAGACCCGGACTAGCAGCGAACACCGGGGAGCTGTTTTTT. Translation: CASRPGLAANTGELFF.

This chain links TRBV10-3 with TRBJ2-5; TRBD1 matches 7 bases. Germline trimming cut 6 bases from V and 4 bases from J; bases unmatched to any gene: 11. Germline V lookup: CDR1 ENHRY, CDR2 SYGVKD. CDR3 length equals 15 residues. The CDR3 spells CAISETVGQVETQYF. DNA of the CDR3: TGTGCCATCAGCGAGACGGTTGGACAGGTAGAGACCCAGTACTTC.

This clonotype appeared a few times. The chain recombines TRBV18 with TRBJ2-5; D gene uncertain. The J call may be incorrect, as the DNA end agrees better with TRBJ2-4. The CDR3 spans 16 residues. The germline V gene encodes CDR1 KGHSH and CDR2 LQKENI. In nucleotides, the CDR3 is TGTGCCAGCTCACCTCAGGAGTTTATAGCCAAAAACATTCAGTACTTC. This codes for CASSPQEFIAKNIQYF.

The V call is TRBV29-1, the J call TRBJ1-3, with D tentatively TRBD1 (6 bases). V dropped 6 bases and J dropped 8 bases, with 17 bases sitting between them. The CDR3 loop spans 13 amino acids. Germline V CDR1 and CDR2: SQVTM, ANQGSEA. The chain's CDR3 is CSVLTGGADTIYF. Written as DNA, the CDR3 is TGCAGCGTCCTAACCGGGGGGGCAGACACCATATATTTT.

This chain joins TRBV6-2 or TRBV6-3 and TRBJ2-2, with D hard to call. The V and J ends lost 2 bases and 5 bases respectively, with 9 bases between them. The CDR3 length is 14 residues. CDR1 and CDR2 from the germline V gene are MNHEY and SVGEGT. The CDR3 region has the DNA TGTGCCAGCAGTTACCTTACAAGGACCGGGGAGCTGTTTTTT. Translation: CASSYLTRTGELFF.